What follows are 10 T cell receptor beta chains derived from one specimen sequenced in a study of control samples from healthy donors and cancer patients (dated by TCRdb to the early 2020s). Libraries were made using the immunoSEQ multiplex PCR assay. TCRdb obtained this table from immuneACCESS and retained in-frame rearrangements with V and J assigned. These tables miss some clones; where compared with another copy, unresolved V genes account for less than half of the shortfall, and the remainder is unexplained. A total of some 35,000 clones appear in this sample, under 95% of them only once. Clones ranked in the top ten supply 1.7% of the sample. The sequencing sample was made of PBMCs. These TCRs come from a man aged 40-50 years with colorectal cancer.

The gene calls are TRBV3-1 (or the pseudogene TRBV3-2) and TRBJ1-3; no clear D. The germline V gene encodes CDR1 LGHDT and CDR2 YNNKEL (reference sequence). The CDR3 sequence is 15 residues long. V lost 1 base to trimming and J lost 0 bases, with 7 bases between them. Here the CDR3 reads CASSQGRYSGNTIYF. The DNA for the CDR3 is TGTGCCAGCAGCCAAGGACGGTACTCTGGAAACACCATATATTTT.

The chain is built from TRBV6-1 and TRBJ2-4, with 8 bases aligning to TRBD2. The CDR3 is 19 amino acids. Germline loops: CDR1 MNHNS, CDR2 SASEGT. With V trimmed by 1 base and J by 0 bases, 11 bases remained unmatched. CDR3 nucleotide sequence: TGTGCCAGCAGTGAAGGTCACGGGGGGGTGAGTGGAGCCAAAAACATTCAGTACTTC. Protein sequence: CASSEGHGGVSGAKNIQYF.

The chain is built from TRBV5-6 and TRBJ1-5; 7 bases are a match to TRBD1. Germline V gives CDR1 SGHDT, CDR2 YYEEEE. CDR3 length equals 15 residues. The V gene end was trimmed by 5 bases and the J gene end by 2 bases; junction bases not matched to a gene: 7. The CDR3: CASRKNRGGNQPQHF. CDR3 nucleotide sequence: TGTGCCAGCAGAAAAAACAGGGGTGGCAATCAGCCCCAGCATTTT.

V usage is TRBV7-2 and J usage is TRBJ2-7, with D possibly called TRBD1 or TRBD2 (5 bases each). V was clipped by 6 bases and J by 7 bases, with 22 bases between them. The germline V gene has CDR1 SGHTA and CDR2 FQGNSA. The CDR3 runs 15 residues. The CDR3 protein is CASSTSGTAVLEQYF. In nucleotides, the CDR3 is TGTGCCAGCAGTACCTCGGGGACCGCCGTCTTGGAGCAGTACTTC.

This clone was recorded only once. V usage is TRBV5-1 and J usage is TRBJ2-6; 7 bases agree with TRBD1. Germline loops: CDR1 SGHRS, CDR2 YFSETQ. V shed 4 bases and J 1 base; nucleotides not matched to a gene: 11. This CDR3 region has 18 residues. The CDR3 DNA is TGCGCCAGCAGCCGCCGACAGGGAGCGGCGTCTGGGGCCAACGTCCTGACTTTC. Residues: CASSRRQGAASGANVLTF.

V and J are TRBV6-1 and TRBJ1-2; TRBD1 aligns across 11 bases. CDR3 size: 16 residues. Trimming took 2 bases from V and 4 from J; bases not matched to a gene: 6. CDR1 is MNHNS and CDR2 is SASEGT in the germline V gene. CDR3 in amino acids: CASSEFGTGGGYGYTF. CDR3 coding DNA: TGTGCCAGCAGTGAATTCGGGACAGGGGGTGGCTATGGCTACACCTTC.

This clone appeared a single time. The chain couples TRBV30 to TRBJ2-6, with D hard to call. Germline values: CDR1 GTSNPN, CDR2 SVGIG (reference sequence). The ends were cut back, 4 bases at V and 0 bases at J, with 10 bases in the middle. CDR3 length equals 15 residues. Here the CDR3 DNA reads TGTGCCTGGACGAAGGGCAGCTCTGGGGCCAACGTCCTGACTTTC. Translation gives CAWTKGSSGANVLTF.

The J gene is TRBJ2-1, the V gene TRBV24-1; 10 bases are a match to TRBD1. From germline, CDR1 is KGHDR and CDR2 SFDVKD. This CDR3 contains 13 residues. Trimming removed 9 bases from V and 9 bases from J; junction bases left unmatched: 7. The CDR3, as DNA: TGTGCCACCGGGAGCGGACAGGGGGGTGAGCAGTTCTTC. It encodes CATGSGQGGEQFF.

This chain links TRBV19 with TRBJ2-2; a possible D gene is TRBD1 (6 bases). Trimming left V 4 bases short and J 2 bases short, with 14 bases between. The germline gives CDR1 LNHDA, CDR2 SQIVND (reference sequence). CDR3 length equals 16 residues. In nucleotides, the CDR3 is TGTGCCAGTAGTAACCAACCGGGACAAAACACCGGGGAGCTGTTTTTT. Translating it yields CASSNQPGQNTGELFF.

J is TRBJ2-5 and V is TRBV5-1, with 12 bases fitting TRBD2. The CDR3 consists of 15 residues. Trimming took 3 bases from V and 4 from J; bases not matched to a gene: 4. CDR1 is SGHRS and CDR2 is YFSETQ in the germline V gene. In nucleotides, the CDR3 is TGCGCCAGCAGCTCTAGCGGGGGGGCCATAGAGACCCAGTACTTC. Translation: CASSSSGGAIETQYF.